This T cell receptor beta chain was captured in a study of blood T cell repertoires in COVID-19 (dated by TCRdb to between 2020 and 2021). With regard to the full study: Samples covering the acute and convalescent phases of COVID-19 were provided by collaborators in the United States, Italy and Spain. The prospective study material was composed of cDNA or gDNA derived from T cells, B-cell-depleted T cells, or PBMCs. Subjects who had been exposed to COVID-19, were actively infected with it, or had recovered from it provided the deeply sampled blood TCRbeta repertoires that made up the dataset. The repertoires were released in a freely available public database meant as a resource for research on the immune response to SARS-CoV-2. The samples were drawn from the first 160 participants of the ongoing ImmuneRACE study and from 950 to 1,500 subjects provided by 6 global collaborators. A de-identified subject ID, COVID-19 status, age in years and sex were almost always included in the sample metadata. HLA class I and class II types, where available, came from metadata supplied by the sample provider rather than from assay-based typing. Summary of the overall study and its limitations: The amount of clinical and demographic metadata varied by source and participant and was provided uncurated.

A remark on this clone: The specificity of this receptor is unknown. No much larger clone is present one base from it, and per-base qualities are unavailable.

Measured from the cysteine to the phenylalanine, the CDR3 is 21 residues long. The CDR3 DNA has 63 bases and is translated from base 1. V and J are trimmed by 0 bases and 2 bases, and the gene matches miss 21 bases of the junction. The germline V gene supplies CDR1 ENHRY and CDR2 SYGVKD. The immunoSEQ Assay, a bias-controlled multiplex PCR, was used to amplify TCRbeta CDR3 regions from genomic DNA. On the authors' methods: Within the assay, amplification of reference gene primers was used to estimate how many nucleated cells each sample contained. To quantify the absolute abundance of each unique TCRbeta CDR3 rearrangement, sequence reads were collapsed and filtered. For each sample, productive Simpson clonality was calculated as the square root of Simpson's diversity index over productive rearrangements. The table comes from immuneACCESS by way of TCRdb, which keeps in-frame sequences with V and J called. Part of the clones is missing from these tables; in studies checked, under half for an unresolved V gene and the rest for unknown reasons. V, J and clone size are those of that table, while D and trimming were read from the DNA. Present in this sample are fewer than 250,000 clones, just under 85% of which were seen just once. The ten most abundant clones make up roughly 5% of the sample.

The collaborating institutions used their own protocols to collect whole blood in K2EDTA tubes. Collaborator samples were shipped for TCRbeta analysis as frozen whole blood, isolated PBMCs, or DNA extracted from either sample type. Recombination connected TRBV10-3 to TRBJ2-7; 8 central nucleotides agree with TRBD2. Sample: peripheral blood. This TCR was sampled from a woman aged 70-85 years with active or convalescent COVID-19. CDR3 sequence: CAISESRKFSAGGGVAYEQYF. The nucleotides read TGTGCCATCAGTGAGTCGAGAAAGTTTTCGGCGGGAGGAGGGGTAGCCTACGAGCAGTACTTC.